This passage covers 16 T cell receptor beta chains from one sample sequenced in a study of T cells in localized non-small cell lung cancer (TCRdb year 2020). The library was built by means of the immunoSEQ multiplex PCR assay. As stored in TCRdb, this immuneACCESS dataset retains in-frame rearrangements with V and J assigned. A fraction of the clones does not appear; measured against another copy, unresolved V genes explain less than half of the discrepancy, and the remainder lacks a known reason. The sample table holds 40,000 to 55,000 clones, of which 65% to 90% were seen once. Of the sample, more than 15% falls within the top ten clones. The material sequenced was peripheral blood mononuclear cells, taken before any cancer treatment. Receptors originate from a man aged 40 to 69 with stage III lung adenocarcinoma.

This chain connects TRBV30 to TRBJ1-2, with D unclear. The V and J ends lost 0 bases and 7 bases respectively, with 9 bases between them. CDR1 is GTSNPN, CDR2 SVGIG, per germline (reference sequence). CDR3 size: 12 residues. This chain's CDR3 is CAWSVGIGGYTF. The CDR3 DNA follows: TGTGCCTGGAGTGTCGGGATTGGTGGCTACACCTTC.

This sequence joins TRBV7-3 and TRBJ2-2; tentative D call: TRBD2 (5 bases). The V gene's germline CDR1 is SGHTA and CDR2 FQGTGA. The CDR3 is made up of 15 amino acids. Deletions cut 3 bases from V and 7 bases from J, with 15 bases between. The CDR3 sequence: CASSFSTASGGELFF. In nucleotides, the CDR3 is TGTGCCAGCAGCTTTTCAACAGCGAGCGGCGGGGAGCTGTTTTTT.

Comments on this clone: The junction shows a germline mismatch at one end, possibly a read error. Here the CDR3 reads CASSLNRGYDYTF. CDR3 coding DNA: TGTGCCAGCAGTTTAAACAGGGGCTATGACTACACCTTC. This chain uses TRBV27 with TRBJ1-2; TRBD1 agrees at 7 bases. This CDR3 is built from 13 residues. Germline V gene lookup returns CDR1 MNHEY and CDR2 SMNVEV (reference sequence).

This clone occurred a few times. The rearrangement links TRBV5-1 to TRBJ1-5; no firm D call. The ends were cut back, 0 bases at V and 6 bases at J, with 7 bases in the middle. The germline gives CDR1 SGHRS, CDR2 YFSETQ. CDR3 length: 13 amino acids. CDR3 nucleotides: TGCGCCAGCAGCTTGGGACCGGGTCAGCCCCAGCATTTT. Translated: CASSLGPGQPQHF. Together with reference TRBV5-1 and TRBJ1-5, the CDR3 gives the full variable domain: KAGVTQTPRYLIKTRGQQVTLSCSPISGHRSVSWYQQTPGQGLQFLFEYFSETQRNKGNFPGRFSGRQFSNSRSEMNVSTLELGDSALYLCASSLGPGQPQHFGDGTRLSIL.

The chain uses TRBV27 and TRBJ1-2, with D possibly TRBD1 on 5 matching bases. Trimming stripped 2 bases from V and 2 bases from J, with 15 bases between. Germline CDR1 MNHEY, CDR2 SMNVEV (reference sequence). The CDR3 spans 16 residues. The CDR3 sequence: CASSLGFRAINYGYTF. The CDR3 nucleotides are TGTGCCAGCAGTTTAGGATTCAGGGCGATAAACTATGGCTACACCTTC.

This sequence joins TRBV4-1 and TRBJ2-1; possible D gene TRBD1, 5 bases. Germline V CDR1 and CDR2: MGHRA, YSYEKL. V lost 1 base to trimming and J lost 10 bases, with 11 bases between them. The CDR3 has 13 amino acids. The CDR3 loop reads CASSQGSRQEQFF. The CDR3 DNA is TGCGCCAGCAGCCAAGGATCCCGACAGGAGCAGTTCTTC.

This clone was seen only once. This chain links TRBV7-6 with TRBJ2-1, with TRBD2 matching over 16 bases. CDR1 and CDR2 (germline): SGHVS, FNYEAQ. The CDR3 covers 17 residues. The trim removed 4 bases at V and 7 bases at J, leaving 7 bases unmatched. This chain's CDR3 is CASSSGTSGGAWNEQFF. In nucleotides, the CDR3 is TGTGCCAGCAGCTCAGGGACTAGCGGGGGGGCATGGAATGAGCAGTTCTTC.

This chain joins TRBV4-2 and TRBJ2-5; tentative D call: TRBD2 (6 bases). This CDR3 spans 16 amino acids. Per germline, CDR1 LGHNA and CDR2 YNFKEQ. Trimming took 1 base from V and 1 from J, leaving 13 bases between them. In DNA form, the CDR3 reads TGTGCCAGCAGCCAAGTCTCGGGGGTAGGCCAAGAGACCCAGTACTTC. Amino acid sequence: CASSQVSGVGQETQYF.

The CDR3 coding sequence is TGTGCCAGCAGTCTGAGCACCTACGAGCAGTACTTC. It translates to CASSLSTYEQYF. The chain recombines TRBV5-8 with TRBJ2-7; D uncertain. CDR3 length: 12 amino acids. The V gene lost 5 bases and the J gene lost 2 bases, with 8 bases spanning the gap. The germline CDR1 and CDR2 sequences are SGHTS and YDEGEE.

The count of this clone is one. V gene TRBV4-2 combines with J gene TRBJ2-7, with TRBD1 as a possible D gene (5 bases). CDR1 is LGHNA, CDR2 YNFKEQ, per germline. Trimming removed 0 bases from V and 2 bases from J, with 11 bases in between. The CDR3 totals 15 residues. Written as DNA, the CDR3 is TGTGCCAGCAGCCAAGATCAAGGGGCGGCCTACGAGCAGTACTTC. This translates into CASSQDQGAAYEQYF.

CDR3 nucleotides: TGTGCCAGCCAGCACGGCTACGAGCAGTACTTC. Its translation is CASQHGYEQYF. This sequence joins TRBV21-1 and TRBJ2-7. TRBV21-1 is a pseudogene segment. The CDR3 sequence is 11 residues long.

The rearrangement uses TRBV19 and TRBJ2-5, with 14 bases fitting TRBD2. Germline V gene lookup returns CDR1 LNHDA and CDR2 SQIVND (reference sequence). This CDR3 has 16 amino acids. Germline trimming cut 5 bases from V and 4 bases from J; bases unmatched to any gene: 6. The CDR3 DNA follows: TGTGCCAGTAGTCCATCGACTAGCGGGGGGGGAGAGACCCAGTACTTC. Translated, it gives CASSPSTSGGGETQYF.

The chain recombines TRBV7-5 with TRBJ2-7; TRBD1 is taken as the D call from the table, unchecked against the DNA. TRBV7-5 is listed as a pseudogene. This CDR3 has 13 residues. The CDR3 DNA reads as TGTGCCAGAAGTCCGGGACAGGGGAACGGGCAGTACTTC. Translation gives CARSPGQGNGQYF.

The gene calls are TRBV5-6 and TRBJ1-1, with 12 positions matching TRBD1. The CDR3 has 16 residues. The J segment lost 5 bases and the V segment lost 2 bases, leaving 7 bases of the junction unmatched. Germline V gene data show CDR1 as SGHDT and CDR2 as YYEEEE. The DNA for the CDR3 is TGTGCCAGCAGCTTCGGGACAGGGGGCGAAGGGACTGAAGCTTTCTTT. Translation: CASSFGTGGEGTEAFF.

This clone turned up a few times. CDR3 DNA sequence: TGTGCCAGTAGCTGGGACAGCAATCAGCCCCAGCATTTT. Translation: CASSWDSNQPQHF. This chain links TRBV19 with TRBJ1-5; TRBD1 might be the D (5 bases). The CDR3 consists of 13 residues. Germline loops: CDR1 LNHDA, CDR2 SQIVND (reference sequence). V dropped 6 bases and J dropped 1 base, with 7 bases sitting between them.

The CDR3 region has the DNA TGTGCCAGTAGAAGACAAGTCATGAACACTGAAGCTTTCTTT. The encoded protein is CASRRQVMNTEAFF. The V gene is TRBV19, the J gene TRBJ1-1; D remains ambiguous. Germline V gene data show CDR1 as LNHDA and CDR2 as SQIVND (reference sequence). V was clipped by 6 bases and J by 0 bases, with 11 bases between them. This CDR3 has 14 residues.